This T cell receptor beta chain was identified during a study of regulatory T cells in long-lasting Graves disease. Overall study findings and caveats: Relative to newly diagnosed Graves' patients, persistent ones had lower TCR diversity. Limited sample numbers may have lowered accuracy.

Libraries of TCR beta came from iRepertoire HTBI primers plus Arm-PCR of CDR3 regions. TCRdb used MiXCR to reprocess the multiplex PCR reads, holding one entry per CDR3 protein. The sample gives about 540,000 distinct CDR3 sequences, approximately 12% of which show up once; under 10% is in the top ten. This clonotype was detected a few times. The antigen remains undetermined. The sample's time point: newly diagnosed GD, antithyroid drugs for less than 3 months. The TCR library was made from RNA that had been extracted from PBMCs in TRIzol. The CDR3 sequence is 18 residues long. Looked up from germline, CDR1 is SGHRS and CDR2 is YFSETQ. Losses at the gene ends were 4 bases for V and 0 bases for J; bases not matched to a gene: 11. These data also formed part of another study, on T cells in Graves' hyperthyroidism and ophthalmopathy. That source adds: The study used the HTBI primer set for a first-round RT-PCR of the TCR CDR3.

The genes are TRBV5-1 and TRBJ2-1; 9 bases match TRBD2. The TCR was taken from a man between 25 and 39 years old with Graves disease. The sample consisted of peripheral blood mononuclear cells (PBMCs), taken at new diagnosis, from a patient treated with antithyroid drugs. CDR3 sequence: CASSPRLAAGGSYNEQFF. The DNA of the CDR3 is TGCGCCAGCAGCCCCCGACTGGCAGCGGGGGGCTCCTACAATGAGCAGTTCTTC.